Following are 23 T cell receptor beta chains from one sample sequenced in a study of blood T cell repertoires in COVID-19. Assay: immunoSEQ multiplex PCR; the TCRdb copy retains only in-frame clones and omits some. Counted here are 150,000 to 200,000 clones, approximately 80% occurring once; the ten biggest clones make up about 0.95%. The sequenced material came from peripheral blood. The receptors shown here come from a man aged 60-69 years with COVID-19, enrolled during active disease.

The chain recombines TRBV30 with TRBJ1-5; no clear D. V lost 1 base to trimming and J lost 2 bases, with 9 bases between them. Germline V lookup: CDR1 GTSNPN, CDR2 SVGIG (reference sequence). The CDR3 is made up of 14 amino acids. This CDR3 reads CAWSGISGNQPQHF. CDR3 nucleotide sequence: TGTGCCTGGAGTGGGATAAGCGGCAATCAGCCCCAGCATTTT.

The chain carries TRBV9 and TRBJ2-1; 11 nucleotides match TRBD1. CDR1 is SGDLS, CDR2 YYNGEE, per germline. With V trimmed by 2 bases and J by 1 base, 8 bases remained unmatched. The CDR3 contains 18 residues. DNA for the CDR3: TGTGCCAGCAGCGTGGGGACAGGGGGGCCGCCTTCCTACAATGAGCAGTTCTTC. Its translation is CASSVGTGGPPSYNEQFF. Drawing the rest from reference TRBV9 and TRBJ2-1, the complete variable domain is DSGVTQTPKHLITATGQRVTLRCSPRSGDLSVYWYQQSLDQGLQFLIQYYNGEERAKGNILERFSAQQFPDLHSELNLSSLELGDSALYFCASSVGTGGPPSYNEQFFGPGTRLTVL.

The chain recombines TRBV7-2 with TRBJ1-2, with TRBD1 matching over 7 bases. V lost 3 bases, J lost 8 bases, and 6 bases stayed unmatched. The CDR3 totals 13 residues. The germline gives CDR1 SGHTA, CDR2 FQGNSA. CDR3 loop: CASSFDRAGGYTF. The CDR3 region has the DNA TGTGCCAGCAGCTTTGACAGGGCGGGCGGCTACACCTTC.

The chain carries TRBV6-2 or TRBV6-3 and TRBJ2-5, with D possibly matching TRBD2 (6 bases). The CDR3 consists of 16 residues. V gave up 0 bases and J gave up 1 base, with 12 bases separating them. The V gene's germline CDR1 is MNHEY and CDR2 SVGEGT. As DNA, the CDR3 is TGTGCCAGCAGTTACTCGAGACGGGAGCCCCAAGAGACCCAGTACTTC. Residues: CASSYSRREPQETQYF.

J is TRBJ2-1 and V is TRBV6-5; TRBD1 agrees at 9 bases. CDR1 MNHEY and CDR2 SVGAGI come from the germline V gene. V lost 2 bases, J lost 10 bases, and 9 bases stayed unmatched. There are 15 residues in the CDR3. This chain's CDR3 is CASSYRTGESKEQFF. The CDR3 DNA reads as TGTGCCAGCAGTTACAGGACAGGGGAGTCAAAGGAGCAGTTCTTC.

The CDR3 sequence is CASSPGQGYGYTF. CDR3 nucleotide sequence: TGTGCCAGCAGCCCGGGACAGGGATATGGCTACACCTTC. The chain has TRBV27 and TRBJ1-2, with TRBD1 identical over 9 bases. The CDR3 contains 13 residues. Germline CDR1 is MNHEY and CDR2 is SMNVEV (reference sequence). Trimming took 6 bases from V and 5 from J; bases not matched to a gene: 4.

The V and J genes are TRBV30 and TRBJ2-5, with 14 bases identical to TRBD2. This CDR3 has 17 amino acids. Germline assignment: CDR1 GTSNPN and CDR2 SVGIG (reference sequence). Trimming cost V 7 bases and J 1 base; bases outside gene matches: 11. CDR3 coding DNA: TGTGCCTCCGCCAAGACCGGGACTAGCGGGAGCCAAGAGACCCAGTACTTC. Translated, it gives CASAKTGTSGSQETQYF.

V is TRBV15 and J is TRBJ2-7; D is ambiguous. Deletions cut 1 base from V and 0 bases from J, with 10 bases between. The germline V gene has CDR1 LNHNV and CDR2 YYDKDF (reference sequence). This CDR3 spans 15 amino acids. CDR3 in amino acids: CATSRAPERSYEQYF. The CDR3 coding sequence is TGTGCCACCAGCAGAGCCCCGGAGCGCTCCTACGAGCAGTACTTC.

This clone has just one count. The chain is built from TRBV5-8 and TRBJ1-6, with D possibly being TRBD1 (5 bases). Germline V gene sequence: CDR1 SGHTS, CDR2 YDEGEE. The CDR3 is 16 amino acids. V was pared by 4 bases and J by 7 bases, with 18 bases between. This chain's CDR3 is CASSRGTEGTNSPLHF. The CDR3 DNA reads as TGTGCCAGCAGCCGCGGGACGGAGGGAACCAATTCACCCCTCCACTTT. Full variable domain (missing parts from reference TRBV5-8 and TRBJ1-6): EAGVTQSPTHLIKTRGQQATLRCSPISGHTSVYWYQQALGLGLQFLLWYDEGEERNRGNFPPRFSGRQFPNYSSELNVNALELEDSALYLCASSRGTEGTNSPLHFGNGTRLTVT.

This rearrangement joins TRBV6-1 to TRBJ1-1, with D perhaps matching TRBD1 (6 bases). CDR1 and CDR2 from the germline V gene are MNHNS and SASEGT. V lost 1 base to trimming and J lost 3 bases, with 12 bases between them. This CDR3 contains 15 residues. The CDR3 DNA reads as TGTGCCAGCAGTGAAGGGCAACCAGGGGACACTGAAGCTTTCTTT. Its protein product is CASSEGQPGDTEAFF.

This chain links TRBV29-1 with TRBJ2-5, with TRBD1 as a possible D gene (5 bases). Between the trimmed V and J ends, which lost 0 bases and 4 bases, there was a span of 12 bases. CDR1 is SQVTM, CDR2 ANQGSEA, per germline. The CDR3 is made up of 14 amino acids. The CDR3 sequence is CSVEDLRGPETQYF. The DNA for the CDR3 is TGCAGCGTTGAAGATCTTAGGGGCCCAGAGACCCAGTACTTC.

CDR3 nucleotides: TGTGCCAGCAGCTTCTTACATACTGGAAACACCATATATTTT. It translates to CASSFLHTGNTIYF. The J gene is TRBJ1-3, the V gene TRBV7-9, with unresolved D. The germline gives CDR1 SEHNR, CDR2 FQNEAQ (reference sequence). CDR3 size: 14 residues. V was shortened by 3 bases and J by 2 bases, with 8 bases between the two germline ends.

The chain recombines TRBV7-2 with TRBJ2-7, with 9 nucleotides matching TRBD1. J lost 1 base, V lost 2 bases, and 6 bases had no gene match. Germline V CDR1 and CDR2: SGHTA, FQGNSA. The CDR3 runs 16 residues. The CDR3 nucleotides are TGTGCCAGCAGCTTACCGCAGGACAGGGGATCCTACGAGCAGTACTTC. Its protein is CASSLPQDRGSYEQYF.

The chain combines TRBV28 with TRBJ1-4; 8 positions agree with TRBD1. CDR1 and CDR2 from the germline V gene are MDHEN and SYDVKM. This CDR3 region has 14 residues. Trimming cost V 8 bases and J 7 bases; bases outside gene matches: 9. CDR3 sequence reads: CASRTTGGAEKLFF. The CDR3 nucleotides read TGTGCCAGCCGTACCACAGGGGGGGCTGAAAAACTGTTTTTT.

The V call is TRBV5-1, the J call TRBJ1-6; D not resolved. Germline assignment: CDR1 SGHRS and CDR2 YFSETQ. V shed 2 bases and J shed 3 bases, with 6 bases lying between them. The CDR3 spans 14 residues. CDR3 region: CASSFGDYNSPLHF. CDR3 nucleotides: TGCGCCAGCAGCTTCGGGGACTATAATTCACCCCTCCACTTT. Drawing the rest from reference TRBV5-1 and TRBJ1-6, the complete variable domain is KAGVTQTPRYLIKTRGQQVTLSCSPISGHRSVSWYQQTPGQGLQFLFEYFSETQRNKGNFPGRFSGRQFSNSRSEMNVSTLELGDSALYLCASSFGDYNSPLHFGNGTRLTVT.

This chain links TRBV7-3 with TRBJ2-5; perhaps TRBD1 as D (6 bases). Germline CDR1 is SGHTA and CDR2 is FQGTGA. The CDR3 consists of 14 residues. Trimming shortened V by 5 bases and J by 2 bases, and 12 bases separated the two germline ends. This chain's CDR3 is CASSTTGDQETQYF. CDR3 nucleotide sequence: TGTGCCAGCAGCACGACAGGAGATCAAGAGACCCAGTACTTC. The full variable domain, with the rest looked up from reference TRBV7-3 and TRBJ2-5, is GAGVSQTPSNKVTEKGKYVELRCDPISGHTALYWYRQSLGQGPEFLIYFQGTGAADDSGLPNDRFFAVRPEGSVSTLKIQRTERGDSAVYLCASSTTGDQETQYFGPGTRLLVL.

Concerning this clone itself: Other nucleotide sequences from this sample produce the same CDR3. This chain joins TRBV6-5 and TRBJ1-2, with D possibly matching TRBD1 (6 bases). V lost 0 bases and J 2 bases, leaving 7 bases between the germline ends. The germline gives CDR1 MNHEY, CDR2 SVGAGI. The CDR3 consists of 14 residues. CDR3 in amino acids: CASSYSTGNYGYTF. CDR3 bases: TGTGCCAGCAGTTACTCGACAGGAAACTATGGCTACACCTTC.

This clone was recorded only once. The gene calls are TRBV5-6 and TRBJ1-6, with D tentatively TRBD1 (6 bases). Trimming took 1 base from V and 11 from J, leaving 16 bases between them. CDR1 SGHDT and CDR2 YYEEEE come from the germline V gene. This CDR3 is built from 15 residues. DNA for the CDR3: TGTGCCAGCAGCTTGACAGGGTCTGGGCTACCACCCCTCCACTTT. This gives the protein CASSLTGSGLPPLHF.

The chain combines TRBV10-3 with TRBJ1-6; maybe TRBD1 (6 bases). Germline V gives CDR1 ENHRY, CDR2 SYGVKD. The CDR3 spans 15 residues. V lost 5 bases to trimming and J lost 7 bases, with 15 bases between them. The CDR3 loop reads CAISQSGGRNSPLHF. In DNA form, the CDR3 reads TGTGCCATCAGTCAATCGGGGGGCCGCAATTCACCCCTCCACTTT.

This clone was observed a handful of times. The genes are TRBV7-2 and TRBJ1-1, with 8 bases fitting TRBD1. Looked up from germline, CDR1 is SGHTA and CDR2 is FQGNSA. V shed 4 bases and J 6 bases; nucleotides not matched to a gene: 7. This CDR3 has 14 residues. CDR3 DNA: TGTGCCAGCAGCTCCCATGGACAGGGAGCTGAAGCTTTCTTT. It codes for CASSSHGQGAEAFF.

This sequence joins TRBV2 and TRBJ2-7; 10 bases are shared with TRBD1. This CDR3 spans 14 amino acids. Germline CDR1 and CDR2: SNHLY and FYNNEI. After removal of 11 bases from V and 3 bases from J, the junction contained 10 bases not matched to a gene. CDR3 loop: CASLSGTGVYEQYF. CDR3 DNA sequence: TGTGCCTCACTGTCCGGGACAGGGGTCTACGAGCAGTACTTC.

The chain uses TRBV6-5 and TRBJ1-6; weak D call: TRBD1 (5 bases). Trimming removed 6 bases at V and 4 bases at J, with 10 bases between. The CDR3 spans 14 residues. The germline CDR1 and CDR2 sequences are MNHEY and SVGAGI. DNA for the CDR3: TGTGCCAGCAGCTACGGGGGGTATAATTCACCCCTCCACTTT. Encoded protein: CASSYGGYNSPLHF.

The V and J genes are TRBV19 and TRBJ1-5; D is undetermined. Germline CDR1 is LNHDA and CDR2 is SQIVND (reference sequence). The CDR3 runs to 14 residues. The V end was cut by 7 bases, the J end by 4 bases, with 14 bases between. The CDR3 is CASIPVGGNQPQHF. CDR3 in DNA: TGTGCCAGTATCCCCGTTGGAGGTAATCAGCCCCAGCATTTT.